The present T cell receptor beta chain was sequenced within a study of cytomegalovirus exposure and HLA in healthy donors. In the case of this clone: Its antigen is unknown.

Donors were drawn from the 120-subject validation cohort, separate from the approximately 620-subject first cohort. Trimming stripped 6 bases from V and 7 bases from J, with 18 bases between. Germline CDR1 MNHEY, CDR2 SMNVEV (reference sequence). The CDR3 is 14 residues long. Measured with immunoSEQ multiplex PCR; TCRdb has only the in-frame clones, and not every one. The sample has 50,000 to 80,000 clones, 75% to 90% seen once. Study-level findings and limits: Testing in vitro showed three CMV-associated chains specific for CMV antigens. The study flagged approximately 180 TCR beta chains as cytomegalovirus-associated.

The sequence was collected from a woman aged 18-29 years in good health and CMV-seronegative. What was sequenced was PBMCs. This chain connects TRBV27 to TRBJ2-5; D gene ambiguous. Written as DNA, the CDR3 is TGTGCCAGCAGACTAACGAAAAGTTCATGGACCCAGTACTTC. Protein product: CASRLTKSSWTQYF.